A selection of T cell receptor beta chains follows, all from one sample in a study of T cells in Graves' hyperthyroidism and ophthalmopathy. TCRdb reanalysed the multiplex PCR reads using MiXCR and keeps one entry per CDR3 protein. The sample holds about 690,000 distinct CDR3 sequences, about 18% seen once. Material for sequencing was blood. The receptors originated from a man in his fifties or sixties with Graves' hyperthyroidism. Both conserved end residues are part of each CDR3. The D gene is left open where the match is weak. Clone size is given for some rows only: seen once, a few or many times, or a class if the clone is expanded.

clone size: NA
D gene: TRBD1
V gene: TRBV4-1
J gene: TRBJ1-4
CDR3 DNA: TGCGCCAGCAGCCAGTCCAACATTGACAGGGGCGCTGGAAAACTGTTTTTT
CDR3 protein: CASSQSNIDRGAGKLFF

clone size: many
D gene: TRBD2
V gene: TRBV29-1
J gene: TRBJ2-3
CDR3 DNA: TGCAGCGTTGGGTTGCGGGGGTCTAGCACAGATACGCAGTATTTT
CDR3 protein: CSVGLRGSSTDTQYF

clone size: few
D gene: NA
V gene: TRBV28
J gene: TRBJ1-1
CDR3 DNA: TGTGCCAGCCTCGGCGCCGAGGTAAGGGTGAACACTGAAGCTTTCTTT
CDR3 protein: CASLGAEVRVNTEAFF

clone size: once
D gene: NA
V gene: TRBV20-1
J gene: TRBJ1-6
CDR3 DNA: TGCAGTGCTAGATCGGGGCCTAATTCACCCCTCCACTTT
CDR3 protein: CSARSGPNSPLHF

clone size: NA
D gene: NA
V gene: TRBV12-3/TRBV12-4
J gene: TRBJ2-2
CDR3 DNA: TGTGCCAGCATTACAGAGACGAACACCGGGGAGCTGTTTTTT
CDR3 protein: CASITETNTGELFF

clone size: few
D gene: TRBD2
V gene: TRBV19
J gene: TRBJ2-3
CDR3 DNA: TGTGCCAGTTCCCGGCTAGCGGGGGGCCCCCTCACAGATACGCAGTATTTT
CDR3 protein: CASSRLAGGPLTDTQYF

clone size: many
D gene: TRBD2
V gene: TRBV24-1
J gene: TRBJ2-5
CDR3 DNA: TGTGCCACCAGTGATCCGGGACTAGCGGGCTACCAAGAGACCCAGTACTTC
CDR3 protein: CATSDPGLAGYQETQYF

clone size: many
D gene: NA
V gene: TRBV7-9
J gene: TRBJ1-4
CDR3 DNA: TGTGCCAGCAGCCAACAGGCCCCGCAGAATGAAAAACTGTTTTTT
CDR3 protein: CASSQQAPQNEKLFF

clone size: many
D gene: NA
V gene: TRBV2
J gene: TRBJ2-2
CDR3 DNA: TGTGCCAGCAGCCTGAACTCCATTCTCGAGTCCGGGGAGCTGTTTTTT
CDR3 protein: CASSLNSILESGELFF

clone size: many
D gene: TRBD2
V gene: TRBV7-2
J gene: TRBJ2-3
CDR3 DNA: TGTGCCAGCAGCCCATCACATAGCGGGAGGTCGGCAGATACGCAGTATTTT
CDR3 protein: CASSPSHSGRSADTQYF

clone size: NA
D gene: NA
V gene: TRBV13
J gene: TRBJ2-2
CDR3 DNA: TGTGCCAGCAGCCCCCCCCCAGTGGACACCGGGGAGCTGTTTTTT
CDR3 protein: CASSPPPVDTGELFF

clone size: NA
D gene: NA
V gene: TRBV12-3/TRBV12-4
J gene: TRBJ2-1
CDR3 DNA: TGTGCCAGCGCATGGACTGTCTACAATGAGCAGTTCTTC
CDR3 protein: CASAWTVYNEQFF

clone size: NA
D gene: NA
V gene: TRBV29-1
J gene: TRBJ1-5
CDR3 DNA: TGCAGCGCCGCCTCGGGAGATAGCAATCAGCCCCAGCATTTT
CDR3 protein: CSAASGDSNQPQHF

clone size: many
D gene: NA
V gene: TRBV16
J gene: TRBJ1-2
CDR3 DNA: TGTGCCAGCAGCAATGTTGCCGGGGGAGTCTATGGCTACACCTTC
CDR3 protein: CASSNVAGGVYGYTF

clone size: NA
D gene: TRBD1
V gene: TRBV10-3
J gene: TRBJ2-5
CDR3 DNA: TGTGCCATCAGTGGAGACAGGGTAGGGGAGACCCAGTACTTC
CDR3 protein: CAISGDRVGETQYF

clone size: NA
D gene: TRBD2
V gene: TRBV20-1
J gene: TRBJ2-1
CDR3 DNA: TGCAGTGCTAGAGATCGGGCGGGAGCTTCCCTGTACAATGAGCAGTTCTTC
CDR3 protein: CSARDRAGASLYNEQFF

clone size: NA
D gene: TRBD1
V gene: TRBV10-1
J gene: TRBJ1-1
CDR3 DNA: TGCGCCAGCAGTGAGTCTACAGGGGGGAACACTGAAGCTTTCTTT
CDR3 protein: CASSESTGGNTEAFF

clone size: many
D gene: NA
V gene: TRBV28
J gene: TRBJ1-5
CDR3 DNA: TGTGCCAGCATCTTCAACCATCAGCCCCAGCATTTT
CDR3 protein: CASIFNHQPQHF

clone size: many
D gene: NA
V gene: TRBV2
J gene: TRBJ2-1
CDR3 DNA: TGTGCCAGCAGTGATCAGAGGTTAAATGAGCAGTTCTTC
CDR3 protein: CASSDQRLNEQFF

clone size: NA
D gene: NA
V gene: TRBV28
J gene: TRBJ1-2
CDR3 DNA: TGTGCCAGCAGTTTATTTACAGGCAACTATGGCTACACCTTC
CDR3 protein: CASSLFTGNYGYTF

clone size: few
D gene: NA
V gene: TRBV15
J gene: TRBJ1-1
CDR3 DNA: TGTGCCACCAGCAGAGATCGTACGGACTTGCGGGCTTTCTTT
CDR3 protein: CATSRDRTDLRAFF

clone size: NA
D gene: TRBD1
V gene: TRBV6-2/TRBV6-3
J gene: TRBJ2-7
CDR3 DNA: TGTGCCAGCAGTCACAGACAGGGGGCGAAGGAGCAGTACTTC
CDR3 protein: CASSHRQGAKEQYF

clone size: many
D gene: TRBD2
V gene: TRBV12-3/TRBV12-4
J gene: TRBJ2-1
CDR3 DNA: TGTGCCAGCGGCGGACTAGGGAACAATGAGCAGTTCTTC
CDR3 protein: CASGGLGNNEQFF

clone size: few
D gene: NA
V gene: TRBV5-1
J gene: TRBJ2-1
CDR3 DNA: TGCGCCAGCAGCCAGGCGGGGTTTGAGCAGTTCTTC
CDR3 protein: CASSQAGFEQFF

clone size: NA
D gene: TRBD2
V gene: TRBV6-1
J gene: TRBJ2-1
CDR3 DNA: TGTGCCAGCAGGAATATAGCGGGAGGGCCTGATGAGCAGTTCTTC
CDR3 protein: CASRNIAGGPDEQFF

clone size: many
D gene: NA
V gene: TRBV20-1
J gene: TRBJ2-1
CDR3 DNA: TGCAGTGCGAGGGACTACCAGGGGAGGTCCTACAATGAGCAGTTCTTC
CDR3 protein: CSARDYQGRSYNEQFF

clone size: NA
D gene: TRBD1
V gene: TRBV29-1
J gene: TRBJ2-5
CDR3 DNA: TGCAGCGTTACCCGACAGGGCGGGGAGACCCAGTACTTC
CDR3 protein: CSVTRQGGETQYF

clone size: many
D gene: NA
V gene: TRBV7-3
J gene: TRBJ2-1
CDR3 DNA: TGTGCCAGCAGCTTAACGGTGGATTTGAATGAGCAGTTCTTC
CDR3 protein: CASSLTVDLNEQFF

clone size: many
D gene: NA
V gene: TRBV27
J gene: TRBJ2-4
CDR3 DNA: TGTGCCAGCAGTTTATCAGGGTTGGTAGCCAAAAACATTCAGTACTTC
CDR3 protein: CASSLSGLVAKNIQYF

clone size: many
D gene: NA
V gene: TRBV11-2
J gene: TRBJ1-4
CDR3 DNA: TGTGCCAGCACCGAAACTCTTGCTAATGAAAAACTGTTTTTT
CDR3 protein: CASTETLANEKLFF

clone size: many
D gene: NA
V gene: TRBV28
J gene: TRBJ2-3
CDR3 DNA: TGTGCCAGCAGTTCCGGACTAGGGGGTAGTATGCAGTATTTT
CDR3 protein: CASSSGLGGSMQYF

clone size: NA
D gene: NA
V gene: TRBV5-1
J gene: TRBJ1-2
CDR3 DNA: TGCGCCAGCGGCCCCGACCACTATGGCTACACCTTC
CDR3 protein: CASGPDHYGYTF

clone size: many
D gene: TRBD2
V gene: TRBV5-1
J gene: TRBJ2-7
CDR3 DNA: TGCGCCAGCAGCTTGGCCCCCCGTTTTGCGGGAGGGCCCGTCGAGCAGTACTTC
CDR3 protein: CASSLAPRFAGGPVEQYF

clone size: NA
D gene: NA
V gene: TRBV29-1
J gene: TRBJ2-7
CDR3 DNA: TGCAGCGTTGAAGAACCCAGCTCAAGCTACGAGCAGTACTTC
CDR3 protein: CSVEEPSSSYEQYF

clone size: NA
D gene: TRBD2
V gene: TRBV29-1
J gene: TRBJ2-3
CDR3 DNA: TGCAGCGTTGCGGGGGGAGCGACAGATACGCAGTATTTT
CDR3 protein: CSVAGGATDTQYF

clone size: many
D gene: NA
V gene: TRBV28
J gene: TRBJ1-1
CDR3 DNA: TGTGCCAGCAGTTTTCCAGGGACGGTCTCGGCAGCTTTCTTT
CDR3 protein: CASSFPGTVSAAFF

clone size: few
D gene: TRBD2
V gene: TRBV3-1
J gene: TRBJ2-2
CDR3 DNA: TGTGCCAGCAGTCGGATGCTAGCGGCTTCGAACACCGGGGAGCTGTTTTTT
CDR3 protein: CASSRMLAASNTGELFF

clone size: many
D gene: NA
V gene: TRBV10-3
J gene: TRBJ2-5
CDR3 DNA: TGTGCCATCAGTGAGGGACATGGGGAGACCCAGTACTTC
CDR3 protein: CAISEGHGETQYF

clone size: NA
D gene: TRBD2
V gene: TRBV9
J gene: TRBJ2-1
CDR3 DNA: TGTGCCAGCAGCGTAGCGGGACTAGCCTACAATGAGCAGTTCTTC
CDR3 protein: CASSVAGLAYNEQFF

clone size: many
D gene: TRBD2
V gene: TRBV6-6
J gene: TRBJ2-1
CDR3 DNA: TGTGCCAGCAGTTACTCGCTAGCGGAGAGCTCCTACAATGAGCAGTTCTTC
CDR3 protein: CASSYSLAESSYNEQFF

clone size: NA
D gene: NA
V gene: TRBV7-9
J gene: TRBJ2-5
CDR3 DNA: TGTGCCAGCAGCTTAGGACTCATTGTACCCCAGTACTTC
CDR3 protein: CASSLGLIVPQYF

clone size: many
D gene: TRBD2
V gene: TRBV12-3/TRBV12-4
J gene: TRBJ2-7
CDR3 DNA: TGTGCCAGCAGTTCCATCTTAGGGACTAGCGAGCAGTACTTC
CDR3 protein: CASSSILGTSEQYF

clone size: many
D gene: NA
V gene: TRBV5-4
J gene: TRBJ1-1
CDR3 DNA: TGTGCCAGCAGCTTGGGCGGGGGGGGCATCACTGAAGCTTTCTTT
CDR3 protein: CASSLGGGGITEAFF

clone size: few
D gene: TRBD2
V gene: TRBV19
J gene: TRBJ2-7
CDR3 DNA: TGTGCCAGTAGTCCCCGTGAGGACCCCGGGAGGCGCGAGCAGTACTTC
CDR3 protein: CASSPREDPGRREQYF

clone size: many
D gene: TRBD1
V gene: TRBV18
J gene: TRBJ2-5
CDR3 DNA: TGTGCCAGCTCACCATTTCGACAGGGTAAACAAGAGACCCAGTACTTC
CDR3 protein: CASSPFRQGKQETQYF

clone size: NA
D gene: NA
V gene: TRBV20-1
J gene: TRBJ2-4
CDR3 DNA: TGCAGTGCAACCAATTTGGACATTCAGTACTTC
CDR3 protein: CSATNLDIQYF

clone size: NA
D gene: NA
V gene: TRBV6-1
J gene: TRBJ1-5
CDR3 DNA: TGTGCCAGCAAGAAGACAGATTATAGCAATCAGCCCCAGCATTTT
CDR3 protein: CASKKTDYSNQPQHF

clone size: many
D gene: NA
V gene: TRBV12-5
J gene: TRBJ2-3
CDR3 DNA: TGTGCTAGTGGTTTGGGGAGGGTTTCCCATCGGTTCAGCACAGATACGCAGTATTTT
CDR3 protein: CASGLGRVSHRFSTDTQYF

clone size: many
D gene: NA
V gene: TRBV18
J gene: TRBJ1-4
CDR3 DNA: TGTGCCAGCTCACTTCTCCAGTCGGGCAATGAAAAACTGTTTTTT
CDR3 protein: CASSLLQSGNEKLFF

clone size: many
D gene: TRBD2
V gene: TRBV2
J gene: TRBJ2-1
CDR3 DNA: TGTGCCAGCAGTGCTTTCACTAGCGGGGATCATGAGCAGTTCTTC
CDR3 protein: CASSAFTSGDHEQFF

clone size: NA
D gene: NA
V gene: TRBV7-9
J gene: TRBJ2-1
CDR3 DNA: TGTGCCAGCAGCTTAGACCGGCAGCGGGACAATGAGCAGTTCTTC
CDR3 protein: CASSLDRQRDNEQFF

clone size: many
D gene: TRBD2
V gene: TRBV27
J gene: TRBJ2-1
CDR3 DNA: TGTGCCAGCAGTGGCGGGGGGGGGTCTTACAATGAGCAGTTCTTC
CDR3 protein: CASSGGGGSYNEQFF

clone size: NA
D gene: TRBD1
V gene: TRBV2
J gene: TRBJ2-7
CDR3 DNA: TGTGCCAGCAGGGGACAGGGTCCCGACGAGCAGTACTTC
CDR3 protein: CASRGQGPDEQYF

clone size: NA
D gene: NA
V gene: TRBV6-1
J gene: TRBJ2-1
CDR3 DNA: TGTGCCGGGGGTACCTACAATGAGCAGTTCTTC
CDR3 protein: CAGGTYNEQFF

clone size: NA
D gene: TRBD1
V gene: TRBV29-1
J gene: TRBJ1-1
CDR3 DNA: TGCAGCGTCGGGGACAGGGAAGCTTTCTTT
CDR3 protein: CSVGDREAFF

clone size: many
D gene: NA
V gene: TRBV28
J gene: TRBJ1-2
CDR3 DNA: TGTGCCAGCAGTTTAGGCCAGTCCAAGAACTATGGCTACACCTTC
CDR3 protein: CASSLGQSKNYGYTF

clone size: many
D gene: NA
V gene: TRBV15
J gene: TRBJ2-7
CDR3 DNA: TGTGCCACCAGCAGAGATCGGCGAGACTACTCCTACGAGCAGTACTTC
CDR3 protein: CATSRDRRDYSYEQYF

clone size: few
D gene: TRBD2
V gene: TRBV30
J gene: TRBJ2-2
CDR3 DNA: TGTGCCTGGAGCGCGGGCGGGAGACCCACCGGGGAGCTGTTTTTT
CDR3 protein: CAWSAGGRPTGELFF

clone size: NA
D gene: TRBD1
V gene: TRBV6-2/TRBV6-3
J gene: TRBJ2-1
CDR3 DNA: TGTGCCAGCAGGCTACCGGGACAGGGTGTCCTATATGAGCAGTTCTTC
CDR3 protein: CASRLPGQGVLYEQFF